Listed below are T cell receptor beta chains from one sample, sequenced in a study of T cell responses to AZD1222 COVID-19 vaccine. Using immunoSEQ multiplex PCR, the repertoire was profiled, and TCRdb retains in-frame clones only, with some absent. Seen here are over 100,000 clones, approximately 90% observed once, and the top ten hold 6.9%. Source: peripheral blood, taken on day 0 of AZD1222 vaccination. All receptors derive from an adult in good health. The CDR3 runs from the conserved cysteine through the conserved F or W. The D gene is left open where the match is weak. Size is stated for part of the rows, as once, few or many counts, or as a class when the clone is expanded.

V gene	clone size	CDR3 length	D gene	J gene	CDR3 DNA	CDR3 protein
TRBV5-3	.	19	TRBD1	TRBJ1-1	TGTGCCAGAAGCTCAAGGACAGGTCGCAAATCTCCGAACAAGTCTGGAGCTTTCTTT	CARSSRTGRKSPNKSGAFF
TRBV3-1/TRBV3-2	.	14	TRBD2	TRBJ2-1	TGTGCCAGCAGCTTAAGCGGGGGGGCTCATGAGCAGTTCTTC	CASSLSGGAHEQFF
TRBV28	.	15	.	TRBJ2-7	TGTGCCAGCAGTTTAAGGCAGTTTAGCTCCTACGAGCAGTACTTC	CASSLRQFSSYEQYF
TRBV27	.	14	TRBD1	TRBJ2-1	TGTGCCAGCAGTCTGGGGACAGCCCTCGGTGAGCAGTTCTTC	CASSLGTALGEQFF
TRBV13	.	14	.	TRBJ1-2	TGTGCCAGCAGCGTTGACAGGACTGTCTATGGCTACACCTTC	CASSVDRTVYGYTF
TRBV28	.	16	TRBD2	TRBJ2-7	TGTGCCAGCACCCCCCGGGGGGTGGGACTAGCGTACGAGCAGTACTTC	CASTPRGVGLAYEQYF
TRBV7-2	.	14	.	TRBJ2-7	TGTGCCAGCAGCTTAAGGGCAGCCTCCTACGAGCAGTACTTC	CASSLRAASYEQYF
TRBV3-1/TRBV3-2	.	15	.	TRBJ1-3	TGTGCCAGCAGCCAAGATGAGAGCTCTGGAAACACCATATATTTT	CASSQDESSGNTIYF
TRBV5-4	.	15	TRBD2	TRBJ2-1	TGTGCCAGCAGCTTTAGCGGGGGGGCAGTGTATGAGCAGTTCTTC	CASSFSGGAVYEQFF
TRBV5-5	.	15	.	TRBJ1-2	TGTGCCAGCAGCCGACACCAAGGGTCAGCCTATGGCTACACCTTC	CASSRHQGSAYGYTF
TRBV5-1	.	15	.	TRBJ2-7	TGCGCCAGCTCCGTGTCGTCCGTTGCCTCCTACGAGCAGTACTTC	CASSVSSVASYEQYF
TRBV19	.	16	.	TRBJ1-1	TGTGCCAGTAGGACCACCGGACCCGCGGGATATACTGAAGCTTTCTTT	CASRTTGPAGYTEAFF
TRBV5-8	.	15	.	TRBJ2-3	TGTGCCAGCAGCCGGGGAATGGAGTTCACAGATACGCAGTATTTT	CASSRGMEFTDTQYF
TRBV7-2	.	12	.	TRBJ1-1	TGTGCCAGCAGCTTAATGGCGGGCACCGCTTTCTTT	CASSLMAGTAFF
TRBV4-2	.	16	TRBD2	TRBJ2-5	TGTGCCAGCAGCCAGACTAGCGGGGGGGTACAAGAGACCCAGTACTTC	CASSQTSGGVQETQYF
TRBV7-3	.	13	.	TRBJ1-6	TGTGCCAGCAGCTTAACAATTAATTCACCCCTCCACTTT	CASSLTINSPLHF
TRBV27	.	15	.	TRBJ2-2	TGTGCCAGCAGTCCCCGGACAGCCTACACCGGGGAGCTGTTTTTT	CASSPRTAYTGELFF
TRBV15	.	18	.	TRBJ2-6	TGTGCCACCAGCAGACCGGCTCAGGGAAGGTCTGGGGCCAACGTCCTGACTTTC	CATSRPAQGRSGANVLTF
TRBV14	.	14	.	TRBJ1-2	TGTGCCAGCAGCCCCTGGGGTGTGGACTATGGCTACACCTTC	CASSPWGVDYGYTF
TRBV5-6	.	13	.	TRBJ2-7	TGTGCCAGCAGCGGCCCCTCCTCTTACGAGCAGTACTTC	CASSGPSSYEQYF
TRBV7-9	.	19	TRBD2	TRBJ2-1	TGTGCCAGCAGCCGAGGACTAGCGGGGGGCTTTTGGTCCTACAATGAGCAGTTCTTC	CASSRGLAGGFWSYNEQFF
TRBV6-5	many	15	.	TRBJ2-2	TGTGCCAGCAGTAGGGGCAGGGGGAACACCGGGGAGCTGTTTTTT	CASSRGRGNTGELFF
TRBV7-9	once	14	.	TRBJ2-3	TGTGCCTATTGGGGGACTTATAGCACAGATACGCAGTATTTT	CAYWGTYSTDTQYF
TRBV7-9	once	13	.	TRBJ1-6	TGTGCCAGCACAGCGGGGAATAATTCACCCCTCCACTTT	CASTAGNNSPLHF
TRBV5-1	once	13	.	TRBJ2-5	TGCGCCAGCGGAAGTACAGCGGGAGAGACCCAGTACTTC	CASGSTAGETQYF
TRBV6-6	.	15	.	TRBJ2-7	TGTGCCAGCAGTTACTCGACGGGGCTCACCTACGAGCAGTACTTC	CASSYSTGLTYEQYF
TRBV7-9	.	15	TRBD1	TRBJ1-6	TGTGCCAGCAGCTCGGGACAGGTATATGGGTCACCCCTCCACTTT	CASSSGQVYGSPLHF
TRBV7-3	few	16	TRBD2	TRBJ2-1	TGTGCCAGCAGCTTTGTAGCGGGGGCAATGGGGGATGAGCAGTTCTTC	CASSFVAGAMGDEQFF
TRBV28	.	14	.	TRBJ2-7	TGTGCCACCAGTTCCTTTTCGGGCATTGACGAGCAGTACTTC	CATSSFSGIDEQYF
TRBV5-4	.	15	.	TRBJ2-1	TGTGCCAGCAGCTTGGCAGGGAATGCGTACAATGAGCAGTTCTTC	CASSLAGNAYNEQFF
TRBV9	.	16	TRBD2	TRBJ2-5	TGTGCCAGCAGCGATCCAGAGGCGGGGGGGCGAGAGACCCAGTACTTC	CASSDPEAGGRETQYF
TRBV28	.	15	.	TRBJ1-6	TGTGCCAGCAGTCCGATAACAGGGTTCCATTCACCCCTCCACTTT	CASSPITGFHSPLHF
TRBV6-5	.	13	.	TRBJ2-7	TGTGCCAGCAGTTACTCCGCGGAATACGAGCAGTACTTC	CASSYSAEYEQYF
TRBV6-5	.	13	.	TRBJ2-7	TGTGCCAGCAGTTACTCGGTGGGGAGCGAGCAGTACTTC	CASSYSVGSEQYF
TRBV28	.	19	TRBD2	TRBJ2-3	TGTGCCAGCAGTTTATATACCCCCCAACTTAGCGGGGGGCAGCATACGCAGTATTTT	CASSLYTPQLSGGQHTQYF
TRBV7-3	.	13	.	TRBJ1-1	TGTGCCAGCAGCTTAAATTTGGGGAAAGAAGCTTTCTTT	CASSLNLGKEAFF
TRBV30	.	14	TRBD1	TRBJ2-7	TGTGCCTGGACTCAACGGGAGACAGGGGCCGAGCAGTACTTC	CAWTQRETGAEQYF
TRBV5-4	few	15	.	TRBJ1-1	TGTGCCAGCAGCTTACCTCGGGGGGAGGGCACTGAAGCTTTCTTT	CASSLPRGEGTEAFF
TRBV10-3	.	12	.	TRBJ1-2	TGTGCCATCAGTTACGAAGGACACTATTTCACCTTC	CAISYEGHYFTF